This is a list of T cell receptor beta chains from one sample in a study of blood T cell repertoires in COVID-19. This table comes from immunoSEQ multiplex PCR, and its TCRdb copy is limited to in-frame clones, with some not included. The table lists over 150,000 clones, around 83% of them singletons. Sequencing input: peripheral blood. These receptors were collected from a woman aged 55 to 70 with COVID-19, enrolled during active disease. Both conserved end residues are part of each CDR3. The D gene is left open where the match is weak. Clone size is shown for a subset of rows, as once, few, many or a class of expanded clone.

V gene,clone size,D gene,J gene,CDR3 DNA,CDR3 protein
TRBV7-3,.,.,TRBJ2-1,TGTGCCAGCAGCCCGAGCGGCGCCTACAATGAGCAGTTCTTC,CASSPSGAYNEQFF
TRBV5-5,.,TRBD2,TRBJ2-1,TGTGCCAGCAGCTATACCGGGACTAGCTATTACAATGAGCAGTTCTTC,CASSYTGTSYYNEQFF
TRBV9,few,.,TRBJ1-5,TGTGCCAGCAGCCCGGCGGGGCAGGGACCTCAGCCCCAGCATTTT,CASSPAGQGPQPQHF
TRBV5-1,.,.,TRBJ2-1,TGCGCCAGCAGCTTGGACGGGGGGCGAGAGCAGTTCTTC,CASSLDGGREQFF
TRBV12-3/TRBV12-4,few,TRBD1,TRBJ1-1,TGTGCCAGCAGGGGACAGGGAAACACTGAAGCTTTCTTT,CASRGQGNTEAFF
TRBV3-1/TRBV3-2,.,.,TRBJ2-3,TGTGCCAGCAGCCTTAACTCAGATACGCAGTATTTT,CASSLNSDTQYF
TRBV15,.,TRBD2,TRBJ2-1,TGTGCCACCAGCCGCCCACCTTCTTTGACTAGCCTGAATGAGCAGTTCTTC,CATSRPPSLTSLNEQFF
TRBV19,.,TRBD1,TRBJ2-7,TGTGCCAGTAGTATGGGACAGAAGGGGTCCGAGCAGTACTTC,CASSMGQKGSEQYF
TRBV4-2,.,TRBD1,TRBJ1-1,TGTGCCAGCAGCCAAGTTCTGTACAGGGGGCCGGAAACTGAAGCTTTCTTT,CASSQVLYRGPETEAFF
TRBV5-1,.,.,TRBJ2-5,TGCGCCAGCAGCTTGGGGACAGCGGACCGCCGGGAGACCCAGTACTTC,CASSLGTADRRETQYF
TRBV15,.,.,TRBJ2-1,TGTGCCACCAGCAGAGGGAGCTATGAGCAGTTCTTC,CATSRGSYEQFF
TRBV10-3,.,.,TRBJ1-5,TGTGCCACCCGGGGGGGCGCGGGCAATCAGCCCCAGCATTTT,CATRGGAGNQPQHF
TRBV19,few,.,TRBJ1-3,TGTGCCAGTAGTACTACGAGAGGAAACACCATATATTTT,CASSTTRGNTIYF
TRBV7-9,.,TRBD1,TRBJ1-2,TGTGCCAGCAGCGGGACAGGGGTGGACCCCTATGGCTACACCTTC,CASSGTGVDPYGYTF
TRBV10-3,few,TRBD1,TRBJ1-2,TGTGCCATCCGAGGACAGGAACCAGCTAACTATGGCTACACCTTC,CAIRGQEPANYGYTF
TRBV18,.,.,TRBJ2-1,TGTGCCAGCTCACCACCCGGACCTAGCGACGGTGAGCAGTTCTTC,CASSPPGPSDGEQFF
TRBV3-1/TRBV3-2,.,.,TRBJ1-2,TGTGCCAGCAGCCAAGACGGCTATGGCTACACCTTC,CASSQDGYGYTF
TRBV19,.,TRBD2,TRBJ2-6,TGTGCCAGTAGGAGCGGGAGTTCTGGGGCCAACGTCCTGACTTTC,CASRSGSSGANVLTF
TRBV15,.,.,TRBJ1-4,TGTGCCACCAGCAGAGACAGGGTCAATGAAAAACTGTTTTTT,CATSRDRVNEKLFF
TRBV5-1,once,TRBD2,TRBJ2-3,TGCGCCAGCAGCTCCACTAGCGGGGGGGCCTTAGATACGCAGTATTTT,CASSSTSGGALDTQYF
TRBV11-3,.,TRBD2,TRBJ2-1,TGTGCCAGCAGTTCCGGGACTAGCGGGGTGTACAATGAGCAGTTCTTC,CASSSGTSGVYNEQFF
TRBV2,.,TRBD2,TRBJ2-5,TGTGCCAGCAGTGGGACTAGCGGGAGGTTATTGGACCAAGAGACCCAGTACTTC,CASSGTSGRLLDQETQYF
TRBV21-1,.,.,TRBJ1-2,TGTGCCAGCAGCAAAGTGGAGGGAAGCTCCTATGGCTACACCTTC,CASSKVEGSSYGYTF
TRBV19,.,.,TRBJ1-1,TGTGCCAGTAGTATAGGGTTACTCGGAGGGACTGAAGCTTTCTTT,CASSIGLLGGTEAFF
TRBV5-1,.,.,TRBJ1-6,TGCGCCAGCAGCTTAGGGGCCAACAATTCACCCCTCCACTTT,CASSLGANNSPLHF
TRBV6-2/TRBV6-3,few,TRBD1,TRBJ1-5,TGTGCCAGCAGTGGACAGGAGAATCAGCCCCAGCATTTT,CASSGQENQPQHF
TRBV10-3,.,.,TRBJ1-1,TGTGCCATCAGTTCGACAGACACTGAAGCTTTCTTT,CAISSTDTEAFF
TRBV29-1,.,.,TRBJ1-6,TGCAGCGTGGCGGGACGGGATAATTCACCCCTCCACTTT,CSVAGRDNSPLHF
TRBV5-1,.,.,TRBJ1-4,TGCGCCAGCACCCCCGGAACGGGGGGTGGAGGTGAAAAACTGTTTTTT,CASTPGTGGGGEKLFF
TRBV5-1,.,.,TRBJ2-6,TGCGCCAGCAGCTCCCGAGGAGCGGACCCCTCTGGGGCCAACGTCCTGACTTTC,CASSSRGADPSGANVLTF
TRBV5-1,once,TRBD1,TRBJ2-5,TGCGCCAGCAGCCCTACAGGGGGCGGATGGGGAGAGACCCAGTACTTC,CASSPTGGGWGETQYF
TRBV6-1,.,.,TRBJ2-6,TGTGCCAGCAGTGAAGTCAGCGGAGACTCTGGGGCCAACGTCCTGACTTTC,CASSEVSGDSGANVLTF
TRBV13,once,.,TRBJ1-2,TGTGCCAGCAGCTTAACGCGAAACTATGGCTACACCTTC,CASSLTRNYGYTF
TRBV2,many,.,TRBJ1-5,TGTGCCAGCAGTGACCAACAGATCGCCAATCAGCCCCAGCATTTT,CASSDQQIANQPQHF
TRBV21-1,.,.,TRBJ2-2,TGTGCCAGCAGCAGCGGACTAGCCGGCACCGGGGAGCTGTTTTTT,CASSSGLAGTGELFF
TRBV5-1,.,TRBD1,TRBJ2-2,TGCGCCAGCAGCTGGTCCGGGACAGGGATCACCGGGGAGCTGTTTTTT,CASSWSGTGITGELFF
TRBV5-5,few,TRBD1,TRBJ1-1,TGTGCCAGCAGCTTGGGGGGACAGGGCCTTTCTGAAGCTTTCTTT,CASSLGGQGLSEAFF
TRBV7-9,.,.,TRBJ2-5,TGTGCCAGCAGCCTCGGGACAACCCTTGGGACCCAGTACTTC,CASSLGTTLGTQYF
TRBV7-8,.,.,TRBJ1-3,TGTGCCAGCAGCTTATTACCCCAACCAGGTGGAAACACCATATATTTT,CASSLLPQPGGNTIYF
TRBV4-1,.,.,TRBJ2-5,TGCGCCAGCAGCCAAGTGATCCTGACACCCCAGTACTTC,CASSQVILTPQYF
TRBV12-3/TRBV12-4,.,.,TRBJ1-2,TGTGCCAGCAGCCTAAACTATGGCTACACCTTC,CASSLNYGYTF
TRBV5-1,many,.,TRBJ2-7,TGCGCCAGCCGGATAGGAGGAGGTAACTACGAGCAGTACTTC,CASRIGGGNYEQYF
TRBV25-1,.,.,TRBJ2-2,TGTGCCAGCAAACGCGGGGCCGGGGAGCTGTTTTTT,CASKRGAGELFF
TRBV9,.,TRBD1,TRBJ1-2,TGTGCCAGCAGCGAAGGGACAGGAGTCTATGGCTACACCTTC,CASSEGTGVYGYTF
TRBV6-5,.,.,TRBJ2-4,TGTGCCAGCAGTATCACCGGGACAAAAAACATTCAGTACTTC,CASSITGTKNIQYF
TRBV2,.,.,TRBJ2-3,TGTGCCACCTGGGGGGGAGGGGGTGCAGATACGCAGTATTTT,CATWGGGGADTQYF
TRBV11-2,once,TRBD1,TRBJ2-6,TGTGCCAGCAGCATACGACAGGGCTCTGGGGCCAACGTCCTGACTTTC,CASSIRQGSGANVLTF
TRBV2,.,.,TRBJ2-6,TGTGCCAGCAGTTCCACGGGATTCTCTGGGGCCAACGTCCTGACTTTC,CASSSTGFSGANVLTF
TRBV30,.,.,TRBJ1-1,TGTGCCTGGAGTAAGGGGAAGCACCTGATGAACACTGAAGCTTTCTTT,CAWSKGKHLMNTEAFF
TRBV5-1,few,TRBD1,TRBJ1-6,TGCGCCAGCAGCTATCAGGGGGAAGGAAATTCACCCCTCCACTTT,CASSYQGEGNSPLHF
TRBV19,.,.,TRBJ2-3,TGTGCCAGTAGTACGCGAAGAATTTTGTCAGATACGCAGTATTTT,CASSTRRILSDTQYF
TRBV9,.,TRBD1,TRBJ1-5,TGTGCCAGCAGCTTCGACGGACAGGTGGGCCAGCCCCAGCATTTT,CASSFDGQVGQPQHF
TRBV7-7,few,TRBD2,TRBJ2-3,TGTGCCAGCAGCTTAGCGGGGACTAGCGGGGGCACAGATACGCAGTATTTT,CASSLAGTSGGTDTQYF
TRBV11-2,.,.,TRBJ1-3,TGTGCCAGCAGCCAGGAAAATCAATACGACTCTGGAAACACCATATATTTT,CASSQENQYDSGNTIYF